This TCR beta chain emerged from a study of cytomegalovirus exposure and HLA in healthy donors (dated by TCRdb to 2015 to 2018). Background on the whole study: According to a later analysis, one platform produced both the roughly 120 validation repertoires and the 666 repertoires of the first cohort. The aim of the study was to test whether cataloging public T cell receptors could identify signatures of past pathogen exposure. A separate validation cohort of about 110 different subjects was used in addition to the roughly 640-subject first cohort. High-throughput TCR immunosequencing, statistical association of individual TCRs with disease status, and machine learning were combined to predict cytomegalovirus infection status. General study outcomes and caveats: All 120 or so repertoires were used to score co-occurrence in the validation cohort in a later analysis, because that analysis had no HLA typing for the cohort. A few of the identified cytomegalovirus-associated TCR beta chains were confirmed in vitro to be specific for cytomegalovirus antigens. The study gave a list of about 170 TCR beta chains associated with cytomegalovirus. Cytomegalovirus status was reported to be diagnosed by the classifier with high specificity and sensitivity in both the original and validation cohorts. The authors suggested that the approach could potentially be generalized to other disease states and immunological phenotypes. A later analysis found that TCRs clustered in the first cohort also tended to co-occur in the roughly 110 validation repertoires, with more than 90% of cluster scores above 0. Across donors, most TCR sequences were observed very rarely, whereas some public TCRs were present in many individuals.

The donors belonged to the validation cohort of around 130 subjects, which was separate from the 666-subject first cohort. Library creation used the immunoSEQ multiplex PCR assay. As for the original processing: To diagnose cytomegalovirus status from the catalog of TCR beta chain sequences, a statistical classification framework was built. This immuneACCESS table, as held by TCRdb, lists in-frame sequences with V and J called but not all clones. Of the missing ones, under half trace to an unresolved V gene in checked studies; the others have no known cause. The V and J calls and clone size are taken from that table; D and trimming were inferred from the DNA. The sample data list 150,000 to 200,000 clones, and approximately 96% of these were observed just once. 0.8% to 0.95% of the sample is held by the ten biggest clonotypes. About this clone itself: Its antigen specificity is not known. No base qualities exist here, and no much larger clone lies one base off it.

Trimming takes 2 bases from V and 0 bases from J, and the germline ends sit 6 bases apart. Including the terminal cysteine and phenylalanine, the CDR3 comprises 14 residues. Left in the record is the CDR3 DNA by itself, 42 bases read in frame from the first base. From the germline V gene, CDR1 is SGHDT and CDR2 is YYEEEE. The sample comprised PBMCs. The rearrangement joined TRBV5-6 to TRBJ1-3, with TRBD1 tentatively as D gene (5 bases match). This receptor was taken from a young woman in good health and CMV-seronegative. The sequenced DNA: TGTGCCAGCAGCTTCCAGGGCTCTGGAAACACCATATATTTT. This codes for CASSFQGSGNTIYF.